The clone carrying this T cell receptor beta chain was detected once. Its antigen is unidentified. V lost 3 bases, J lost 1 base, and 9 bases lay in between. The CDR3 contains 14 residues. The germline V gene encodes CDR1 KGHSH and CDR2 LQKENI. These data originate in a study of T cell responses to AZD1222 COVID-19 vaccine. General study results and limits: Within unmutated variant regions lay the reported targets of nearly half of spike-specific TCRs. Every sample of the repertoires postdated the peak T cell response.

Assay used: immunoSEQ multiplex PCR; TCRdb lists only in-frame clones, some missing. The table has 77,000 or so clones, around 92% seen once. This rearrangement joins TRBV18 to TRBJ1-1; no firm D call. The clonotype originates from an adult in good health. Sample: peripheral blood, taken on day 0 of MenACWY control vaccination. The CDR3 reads CASSPREGNTEAFF. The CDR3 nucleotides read TGTGCCAGCTCACCGCGTGAGGGGAACACTGAAGCTTTCTTT.